Described below is a single T cell receptor beta chain sequence and its context. These data come from a study of blood T cell repertoires in COVID-19. Overall study context: Samples of COVID-19 (acute and convalescent) were obtained from the United States, Italy and Spain. PBMCs, B-cell-depleted T cells, or T cells were the source of the cDNA or gDNA that made up the material.

In the source study's methods: Estimation of nucleated cell counts relied on the amplification of reference gene primers. Using immunoSEQ multiplex PCR, the repertoire was profiled, and TCRdb retains in-frame clones only, with some absent. The DNA was the basis for D and trimming; V, J and clone size are from that table. The sample records approximately 57,000 clones, 85% to 90% being singletons. Trimming shortened V by 5 bases and J by 11 bases, and 13 bases separated the two germline ends. The CDR3 loop spans 11 amino acids. Germline CDR1 reads SNHLY; CDR2 reads FYNNEI. The specimen sequenced was peripheral blood. The receptor comes from a man in his fifties with acute or convalescent COVID-19. The chain has TRBV2 and TRBJ2-7; D call uncertain. The CDR3 region is CASSLLTGEYF. The DNA of the CDR3 is TGTGCCAGCAGTCTACTGACCGGAGAGTACTTC.